These 26 T cell receptor beta chains share one sample of origin, sequenced in a study of vaccination effects on CD4 cells after COVID-19. Expansion of antigen-specific CD4+ T cells with viral peptide pools was carried out by the ViraFEST assay before sequencing. Culturing for more than eight days preceded CD4+ T cell isolation. Vaccine recipients, nucleocapsid antibody negative, had no prior SARS-CoV-2 infection. Method: immunoSEQ multiplex PCR; TCRdb's copy keeps in-frame clones and lacks some. The profile shows roughly 35,000 clones, around 73% of them singletons. No antigens are known for them. Source: CD4+ T cells from PBMCs cultured with HCoV-OC43 spike peptides, taken before COVID-19 vaccination. Subset meaning: HCoV-OC43 spike overlapping peptide pool stimulation. Receptor source: a human donor who received a COVID-19 vaccine.

In this sample, this clone turned up a few times. The rearrangement links TRBV28 to TRBJ1-5; D not resolved. The CDR3 runs 15 residues. The V gene lost 7 bases and the J gene lost 0 bases, with 13 bases spanning the gap. Germline CDR1 is MDHEN and CDR2 is SYDVKM. In nucleotides, the CDR3 is TGTGCCAGCAACCGAAGTGGGTTTAGCAATCAGCCCCAGCATTTT. This gives the protein CASNRSGFSNQPQHF.

This clone has a single count. The rearrangement uses TRBV27 and TRBJ1-2; D is unclear. Trimming took off 6 bases at V and 3 bases at J, with 14 bases between the two ends. The CDR3 has 14 amino acids. Germline assignment: CDR1 MNHEY and CDR2 SMNVEV (reference sequence). In DNA, the CDR3 is TGTGCCAGCAGCAACCTGGGTAGTTACTATGGCTACACCTTC. Translation gives CASSNLGSYYGYTF.

The chain carries TRBV11-2 and TRBJ2-1; TRBD1 matches 9 bases. This CDR3 spans 16 amino acids. V was clipped by 5 bases and J by 2 bases; unmatched bases: 7. CDR1 SGHAT and CDR2 FQNNGV come from the germline V gene. CDR3 region: CASSPRTGETYNEQFF. For the CDR3, the DNA is TGTGCCAGCAGCCCCAGGACAGGGGAGACCTACAATGAGCAGTTCTTC.

The gene calls are TRBV5-4 and TRBJ2-2, with TRBD1 as a possible D gene (6 bases). V lost 3 bases and J lost 1, with 16 bases in between. CDR3 length equals 17 residues. In germline, CDR1 is SGHNT, CDR2 YYREEE (reference sequence). Here the CDR3 reads CASSSQGPNLNTGELFF. As DNA, the CDR3 is TGTGCCAGCAGCTCGCAGGGGCCTAACCTGAACACCGGGGAGCTGTTTTTT.

The rearrangement uses TRBV29-1 and TRBJ2-5; TRBD1 matches at 12 bases. V lost 7 bases and J lost 5; bases outside the gene matches: 5. The CDR3 is made up of 13 amino acids. Germline CDR1 SQVTM, CDR2 ANQGSEA. CDR3 in DNA: TGCAGCGCCCTGGGACAGGGGGCGGAGACCCAGTACTTC. Translating it yields CSALGQGAETQYF.

The rearrangement uses TRBV7-2 and TRBJ1-4, with TRBD1 as a possible D gene (5 bases). Germline V gives CDR1 SGHTA, CDR2 FQGNSA. The length of the CDR3 is 17 residues. Trimming cost V 1 base and J 4 bases, with 16 bases left between them. Here the CDR3 reads CASSLGAIGGGNEKLFF. CDR3 nucleotides: TGTGCCAGCAGCTTAGGCGCGATTGGGGGGGGTAATGAAAAACTGTTTTTT.

This chain joins TRBV7-9 and TRBJ1-1; D is undetermined. CDR1 and CDR2 (germline): SEHNR, FQNEAQ (reference sequence). The V end lost 3 bases, the J end lost 2 bases, and 7 bases lay between the germline ends. The CDR3 is 13 residues long. The CDR3 nucleotides are TGTGCCAGCAGCTTGGCGGGTAACACTGAAGCTTTCTTT. This sequence encodes CASSLAGNTEAFF.

The rearrangement uses TRBV6-1 and TRBJ2-5; 7 bases agree with TRBD2. Losses at the gene ends were 2 bases for V and 5 bases for J; bases not matched to a gene: 11. The CDR3 length is 16 residues. The germline gives CDR1 MNHNS, CDR2 SASEGT. Written as DNA, the CDR3 is TGTGCCAGCAGTGAATCGGGCGGGAGAGGTGGGGAGACCCAGTACTTC. It translates to CASSESGGRGGETQYF.

This clone occurred once. V usage is TRBV6-5 and J usage is TRBJ1-2, with D hard to call. Germline CDR1 is MNHEY and CDR2 is SVGAGI. The V end was cut by 10 bases, the J end by 5 bases, with 20 bases between. The CDR3 is 14 amino acids. CDR3 nucleotide sequence: TGTGCCACGCACAGTGGGCGTTGGAATTATGGCTACACCTTC. Its translation: CATHSGRWNYGYTF.

The gene calls are TRBV7-8 and TRBJ2-2; 8 bases agree with TRBD2. Trimming removed 8 bases from V and 6 bases from J; junction bases left unmatched: 11. This CDR3 contains 15 residues. The germline V gene has CDR1 SGHVS and CDR2 FQNEAQ. CDR3: CASVPGGVQAGELFF. In DNA, the CDR3 is TGTGCCAGCGTCCCGGGGGGGGTTCAGGCCGGGGAGCTGTTTTTT.

This clone was counted only a few times. The gene calls are TRBV10-3 and TRBJ2-1; 10 bases fit TRBD2. V gave up 4 bases and J gave up 8 bases; unmatched junction bases: 5. Germline assignment: CDR1 ENHRY and CDR2 SYGVKD. This CDR3 has 14 residues. CDR3 amino acids: CAISVLAGDYEQFF. CDR3 bases: TGTGCCATCAGTGTTCTAGCGGGGGACTATGAGCAGTTCTTC.

The rearrangement joins TRBV5-1 to TRBJ2-5; D is possibly TRBD1 (5 bases). Trimming took off 2 bases at V and 7 bases at J, with 12 bases between the two ends. Per germline, CDR1 SGHRS and CDR2 YFSETQ. This CDR3 contains 13 residues. As DNA, the CDR3 is TGCGCCAGCAGCTTAGGACAAATCGGGACCCAGTACTTC. It yields the protein CASSLGQIGTQYF. Full variable domain (missing parts from reference TRBV5-1 and TRBJ2-5): KAGVTQTPRYLIKTRGQQVTLSCSPISGHRSVSWYQQTPGQGLQFLFEYFSETQRNKGNFPGRFSGRQFSNSRSEMNVSTLELGDSALYLCASSLGQIGTQYFGPGTRLLVL.

The gene calls are TRBV4-1 and TRBJ1-1; D is unresolved. This CDR3 contains 16 residues. Germline V CDR1 and CDR2: MGHRA, YSYEKL. V lost 0 bases and J 1 base, leaving 12 bases between the germline ends. The CDR3 DNA is TGCGCCAGCAGCCAAGATCCGAGCAGGTCGAACACTGAAGCTTTCTTT. Its translation is CASSQDPSRSNTEAFF.

This sequence joins TRBV3-1 (or the pseudogene TRBV3-2) and TRBJ1-3, with a possible D match to TRBD1 (5 bases). CDR1 and CDR2 (germline): LGHDT, YNNKEL (reference sequence). V gave up 4 bases and J gave up 4 bases, with 11 bases separating them. The CDR3 length is 14 residues. In DNA, the CDR3 is TGTGCCAGCAGCCGTAAAGGGGAGGGAAACACCATATATTTT. Its protein is CASSRKGEGNTIYF.

This chain connects TRBV27 to TRBJ2-1; D call uncertain. This CDR3 has 16 amino acids. V dropped 3 bases and J dropped 0 bases, with 12 bases sitting between them. The V gene's germline CDR1 is MNHEY and CDR2 SMNVEV (reference sequence). The CDR3 sequence is CASSFEGYSSYNEQFF. The CDR3 DNA reads TGTGCCAGCAGTTTCGAAGGTTACTCCTCCTACAATGAGCAGTTCTTC.

This clone was seen a handful of times. The CDR3 nucleotides are TGCGCCAGCAGCCCCCTGGGACAAATGGAGACCCAGTACTTC. Its translation: CASSPLGQMETQYF. This chain joins TRBV5-1 and TRBJ2-5; D is possibly TRBD1 (6 bases). V lost 4 bases and J 5 bases, leaving 15 bases between the germline ends. The CDR3 runs 14 residues. Germline CDR1 and CDR2: SGHRS and YFSETQ.

The genes are TRBV19 and TRBJ2-2; 8 positions match TRBD2. After removal of 4 bases from V and 6 bases from J, the junction contained 4 bases not matched to a gene. The CDR3 consists of 14 residues. Per germline, CDR1 LNHDA and CDR2 SQIVND (reference sequence). Written as DNA, the CDR3 is TGTGCCAGTAGTACCCCGGGACTAGCCGGGGAGCTGTTTTTT. Encoded protein: CASSTPGLAGELFF.

The rearrangement joins TRBV29-1 to TRBJ1-1; no clear D. Germline V gene sequence: CDR1 SQVTM, CDR2 ANQGSEA. Deletions cut 4 bases from V and 0 bases from J, with 6 bases between. The CDR3 sequence is 12 residues long. This CDR3 is CSVGPVNTEAFF. Written as DNA, the CDR3 is TGCAGCGTTGGCCCAGTGAACACTGAAGCTTTCTTT.

The chain uses TRBV27 and TRBJ1-2; 7 positions match TRBD1. CDR1 is MNHEY, CDR2 SMNVEV, per germline (reference sequence). The CDR3 is 13 amino acids. The junction had 5 bases not matched to a gene; V was cut back by 6 bases and J by 4 bases. CDR3 sequence reads: CASSRDSVYGYTF. CDR3 bases: TGTGCCAGCAGCCGGGACAGCGTCTATGGCTACACCTTC.

The CDR3 region has the DNA TGTGCCAGCAGTGTAGCGGGGGTCACCGGGGAGCTGTTTTTT. This gives the protein CASSVAGVTGELFF. This chain joins TRBV2 and TRBJ2-2; 9 nucleotides align to TRBD2. CDR1 and CDR2 from the germline V gene are SNHLY and FYNNEI. V trimming: 4 bases; J trimming: 4 bases; junction bases outside the gene matches: 1. This CDR3 region has 14 residues.

V usage is TRBV29-1 and J usage is TRBJ2-7; D is unclear. The V end lost 1 base, the J end lost 6 bases, and 13 bases lay between the germline ends. The CDR3 has 13 amino acids. Germline values: CDR1 SQVTM, CDR2 ANQGSEA. The CDR3 nucleotides read TGCAGCGTTGAAGGACGATTCTTCTCCGAGCAGTACTTC. Residues: CSVEGRFFSEQYF.

CDR3 nucleotides: TGTGCCAGTACTTCCACGTACTATGGCTACACCTTC. Amino acid sequence: CASTSTYYGYTF. V usage is TRBV19 and J usage is TRBJ1-2; D is uncertain. The V end was cut by 7 bases, the J end by 3 bases, with 9 bases between. Germline V lookup: CDR1 LNHDA, CDR2 SQIVND (reference sequence). The CDR3 runs 12 residues.

The chain carries TRBV2 and TRBJ2-7; D remains unclear. The CDR3 extends over 11 amino acids. The germline V gene has CDR1 SNHLY and CDR2 FYNNEI. Trimming removed 2 bases from V and 11 bases from J, with 10 bases in between. The CDR3 bases are TGTGCCAGCAGTGAATACCTAGTTAAGTACTTC. Amino acids: CASSEYLVKYF.

This clone came up once. J is TRBJ2-7 and V is TRBV4-1, with D uncertain. V was cut by 2 bases and J by 3 bases, with 11 bases left in between. The length of the CDR3 is 14 residues. Per the germline V gene, CDR1 is MGHRA and CDR2 is YSYEKL. The CDR3 DNA sequence: TGCGCCAGCAGCCAACCGGCAAAGGGCTACGAGCAGTACTTC. It translates to CASSQPAKGYEQYF.

The chain carries TRBV19 and TRBJ1-5, with a possible D match to TRBD1 (6 bases). Trimming took off 5 bases at V and 6 bases at J, with 17 bases between the two ends. CDR1 and CDR2 from the germline V gene are LNHDA and SQIVND (reference sequence). The CDR3 is 15 residues long. This CDR3 reads CASSVPGHRGQPQHF. CDR3 nucleotides: TGTGCCAGTAGTGTGCCGGGACATAGAGGTCAGCCCCAGCATTTT.

The chain recombines TRBV15 with TRBJ2-5, with D uncertain. The CDR3 is 12 amino acids. The germline CDR1 and CDR2 sequences are LNHNV and YYDKDF (reference sequence). Trimming took off 1 base at V and 5 bases at J, with 5 bases between the two ends. CDR3 in DNA: TGTGCCACCAGCAGAGCGGGCGAGACCCAGTACTTC. It yields the protein CATSRAGETQYF.